This T cell receptor (beta chain) was sequenced for a study of blood T cell repertoires in COVID-19. Study overall: Spain, Italy and the United States supplied samples that represented acute and convalescent COVID-19. From T cells, B-cell-depleted T cells, or PBMCs came the material, which was cDNA or gDNA.

How the authors handled the data: Estimated nucleated cell counts came from reference gene primer amplification. Libraries were prepared by immunoSEQ multiplex PCR; TCRdb keeps only in-frame clonotypes and omits some of them. The DNA gave D and trimming, while V, J and clone size come from that table. The repertoire holds 150,000 to 200,000 clones, with over 80% as singletons. Trimming stripped 2 bases from V and 2 bases from J, with 5 bases between. The CDR3 runs to 13 residues. Looked up from germline, CDR1 is KGHSY and CDR2 is FQNENV. During active infection, Seattle patients enrolled and were then monitored through disease.

The V gene is TRBV16, the J gene TRBJ2-3; no reliable D call. The sequenced sample consisted of peripheral blood. This TCR was sampled from a woman aged 65 to 85 with COVID-19, enrolled during active disease. The CDR3 loop reads CASSQRYTDTQYF. DNA of the CDR3: TGTGCCAGCAGCCAACGCTACACAGATACGCAGTATTTT.